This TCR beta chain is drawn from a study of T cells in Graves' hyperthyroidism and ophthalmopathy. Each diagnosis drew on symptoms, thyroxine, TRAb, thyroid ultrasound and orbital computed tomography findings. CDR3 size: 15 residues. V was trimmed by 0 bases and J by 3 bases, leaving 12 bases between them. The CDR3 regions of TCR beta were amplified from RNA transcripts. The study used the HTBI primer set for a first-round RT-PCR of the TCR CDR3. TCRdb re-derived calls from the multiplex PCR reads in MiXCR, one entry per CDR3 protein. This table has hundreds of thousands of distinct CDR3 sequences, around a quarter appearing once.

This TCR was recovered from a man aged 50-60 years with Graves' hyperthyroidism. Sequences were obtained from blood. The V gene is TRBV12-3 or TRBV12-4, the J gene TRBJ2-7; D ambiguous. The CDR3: CASSLAGVGVYEQYF. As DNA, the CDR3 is TGTGCCAGCAGTTTAGCTGGGGTTGGTGTCTACGAGCAGTACTTC.